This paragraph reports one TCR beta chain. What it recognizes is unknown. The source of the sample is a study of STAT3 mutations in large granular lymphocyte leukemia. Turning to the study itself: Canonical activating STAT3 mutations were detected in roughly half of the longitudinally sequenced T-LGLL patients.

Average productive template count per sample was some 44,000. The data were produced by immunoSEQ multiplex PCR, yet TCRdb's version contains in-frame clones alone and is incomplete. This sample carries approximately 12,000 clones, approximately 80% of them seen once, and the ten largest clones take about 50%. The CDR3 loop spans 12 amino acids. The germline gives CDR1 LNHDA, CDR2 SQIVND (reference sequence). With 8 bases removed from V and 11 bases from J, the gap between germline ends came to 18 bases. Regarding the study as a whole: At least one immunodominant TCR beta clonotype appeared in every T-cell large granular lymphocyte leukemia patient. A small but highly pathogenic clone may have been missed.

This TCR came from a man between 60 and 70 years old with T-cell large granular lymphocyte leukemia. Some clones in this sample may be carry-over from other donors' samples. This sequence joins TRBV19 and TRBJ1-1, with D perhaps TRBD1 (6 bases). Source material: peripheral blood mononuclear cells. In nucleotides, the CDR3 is TGTGCCAGTGCCTCCCGGGGGGCCATGGCTTTCTTT. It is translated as CASASRGAMAFF.